This T cell receptor beta chain was identified in a study of regulatory T cells in long-lasting Graves disease (dated by TCRdb to 2020 to 2022). Turning to the overall study: Patients with newly diagnosed Graves' disease had been on antithyroid drugs for under 3 months. Persistent Graves' disease patients were compared with newly diagnosed Graves' disease patients by peripheral blood TCR sequencing and RNA sequencing. The study was registered as a clinical trial and conducted in China. A total of around 33 samples were covered by TCR sequencing, comprising some 13 persistent and around 20 newly diagnosed Graves' disease patients.

General conclusions and limits of the study: A larger number of public clonotypes was shared among persistent patients (around 2,500) than among newly diagnosed patients (around 880). TRBV28, TRBJ1-2 and TRBJ2-5 were preferentially used in persistent disease, while TRBV20-1 and TRBJ2-1 were favored in newly diagnosed disease. Because the primary lesion, thyroid tissue, could not be accessed, the study looked at peripheral blood alone. Sequencing and analysis were restricted to the TCR beta chain. Compared with newly diagnosed patients, patients with persistent Graves' disease had lower TCR Shannon entropy and fewer highly expanded clones, which suggests clonal expansion. As a limitation, the authors acknowledged that the small sample size may reduce accuracy.

Interpreted using the paper, the time point label stands for: newly diagnosed GD, antithyroid drugs for less than 3 months. For both TCR sequencing and RNA sequencing, RNA was extracted from PBMCs in TRIzol. Graves' disease was diagnosed according to American Thyroid Association guidelines. Patients for the study were recruited at an endocrinology department in Xi'an, China. From each patient, around 9.3 milliliters of peripheral blood was collected into an EDTA anticoagulant tube. Ficoll Paque Plus density gradient separation was used to isolate PBMCs, and no further T cell sorting was done. An Agilent 2100 Bioanalyzer and agarose gel were used to check RNA quality, and a NanoDrop 2000 was used to measure RNA concentration. The CDR3 holds 18 amino acids from the cysteine to the phenylalanine. Solely the CDR3 DNA is kept, with 54 bases framed from the first base. The germline V gene yields SQVTM for CDR1 and ANQGSEA for CDR2. Trimming takes 3 bases from V and 0 bases from J, and the germline ends sit 23 bases apart.

Library preparation used multiplex PCR. Reads for this sample came from an Illumina HiSeq 4000. iRepertoire HTBI primers and Arm-PCR amplification of CDR3 regions were used to construct TCR beta libraries. Before sequencing, the PCR products underwent gel purification. Per the authors' processing: Across samples, 55 to 80 TRBV and 14 TRBJ segments were identified and used for gene usage analysis of CDR3 amino acid clonotypes. COPE and FqMerger were used to merge the filtered high-quality paired reads into contigs. BLAST was used to align contigs to IMGT TRBV, TRBD and TRBJ reference genes, and CDR3 was defined according to IMGT. Any clonotype with a frequency above 0.1% was classified as a highly expanded clone. Shannon entropy served as the measure of repertoire diversity, while the Gini coefficient captured V-J evenness. A clonotype was considered public if more than one individual shared it. TCRdb applied fastp at Q25 and MiXCR to the public reads, then kept only in-frame beta chains. All rows with the same CDR3 protein become a single entry with the most common DNA and genes. For this entry, the V and J calls and clone size follow TCRdb and not the study's own pipeline. In all, the sample holds fewer than 350,000 distinct CDR3 sequences, and more than 15% of those were seen once. More than 30% of the sample is held by the ten biggest clonotypes.

This clonotype was detected ten times or more. No antigen is known for it. Per-base qualities were not stored, and no clone one base away is much larger. The chain links TRBV29-1 with TRBJ1-1, with the D gene uncertain. Sequences were derived from peripheral blood mononuclear cells (PBMCs), sampled at new diagnosis, from a patient treated with antithyroid drugs. This receptor was identified in a female donor with Graves disease. The CDR3 corresponds to CSVEAGGSRGRMNTEAFF. The nucleotide sequence is given as TGCAGCGTTGAGGCAGGCGGCAGCAGAGGTAGGATGAACACTGAAGCTTTCTTT.